This entry lists 8 T cell receptor beta chains sequenced from one sample in a study of blood T cell repertoires in COVID-19. Data came from immunoSEQ multiplex PCR; TCRdb stores just in-frame clones and leaves some out. This table holds 150,000 to 200,000 clones, approximately 91% found once. The sequencing sample was made of peripheral blood. These receptors came from a man aged 18 to 30 with acute or convalescent COVID-19.

J is TRBJ1-5 and V is TRBV27; 9 nucleotides agree with TRBD1. This CDR3 has 18 residues. V was clipped by 6 bases and J by 2 bases; unmatched bases: 14. From germline, CDR1 is MNHEY and CDR2 SMNVEV (reference sequence). The CDR3 reads CASSLAGTGRVGNQPQHF. CDR3 sequence (DNA): TGTGCCAGCAGCCTTGCCGGGACAGGGAGAGTGGGCAATCAGCCCCAGCATTTT.

This chain uses TRBV5-4 with TRBJ1-1, with D perhaps TRBD1 (5 bases). V was shortened by 5 bases and J by 4 bases, with 12 bases between the two germline ends. CDR3 length: 13 residues. Germline assignment: CDR1 SGHNT and CDR2 YYREEE (reference sequence). The CDR3 coding sequence is TGTGCCAGCAGATCTATCACAGGCACTGAAGCTTTCTTT. This translates into CASRSITGTEAFF.

The chain uses TRBV5-4 and TRBJ2-1, with 7 bases fitting TRBD2. The length of the CDR3 is 15 residues. The ends lost 6 bases at V and 0 bases at J; junction bases unmatched: 6. CDR1 and CDR2 from the germline V gene are SGHNT and YYREEE (reference sequence). The CDR3 DNA reads as TGTGCCAGCACCTGGGGGGGTAGCTCCTACAATGAGCAGTTCTTC. Its protein product is CASTWGGSSYNEQFF. The entire variable domain, with the rest obtained from reference TRBV5-4 and TRBJ2-1, is as follows: ETGVTQSPTHLIKTRGQQVTLRCSSQSGHNTVSWYQQALGQGPQFIFQYYREEENGRGNFPPRFSGLQFPNYSSELNVNALELDDSALYLCASTWGGSSYNEQFFGPGTRLTVL.

The chain links TRBV27 to TRBJ2-1; 9 bases are shared with TRBD2. CDR1 is MNHEY, CDR2 SMNVEV, per germline (reference sequence). The CDR3 covers 15 residues. V shed 2 bases, J shed 8 bases, and the junction held 7 bases outside the gene matches. This CDR3 is CASSLRRGGRDEQFF. DNA of the CDR3: TGTGCCAGCAGTTTAAGGCGGGGGGGCCGCGATGAGCAGTTCTTC.

J is TRBJ2-7 and V is TRBV7-9; D gene unclear. This CDR3 comprises 16 residues. Trimming left V 2 bases short and J 3 bases short, with 17 bases between. The germline CDR1 and CDR2 sequences are SEHNR and FQNEAQ (reference sequence). The CDR3 coding sequence is TGTGCCAGCAGCTTATCTAGGAGCCAAAGTCACTACGAGCAGTACTTC. Its translation: CASSLSRSQSHYEQYF.

The chain is built from TRBV5-1 and TRBJ1-3; no definite D call. From germline, CDR1 is SGHRS and CDR2 YFSETQ. This CDR3 has 15 amino acids. V gave up 4 bases and J gave up 0 bases, with 11 bases separating them. The CDR3 nucleotides read TGCGCCAGCAGCCTCTCCCTGTCCTCTGGAAACACCATATATTTT. Amino acids: CASSLSLSSGNTIYF.

CDR3 in DNA: TGTGCCAGCAGCTCACTATTATCCGGGACAAATACGCAGTATTTT. Protein: CASSSLLSGTNTQYF. The genes are TRBV5-4 and TRBJ2-3; TRBD1 is a possible D gene (6 bases). The germline V and J ends were trimmed by 3 bases and 7 bases, with 18 bases remaining between them. CDR3 length equals 15 residues. Germline V gene data show CDR1 as SGHNT and CDR2 as YYREEE (reference sequence).

The gene calls are TRBV11-3 and TRBJ2-7; D uncertain. The CDR3 is 12 residues long. In germline, CDR1 is SGHNT, CDR2 YENEEA. The germline V and J ends were trimmed by 4 bases and 5 bases, with 9 bases remaining between them. In nucleotides, the CDR3 is TGTGCCAGCAGCTCTTCCGCGGACGAGCAGTACTTC. Translation: CASSSSADEQYF. The full variable domain, rest sourced from reference TRBV11-3 and TRBJ2-7, is EAGVVQSPRYKIIEKKQPVAFWCNPISGHNTLYWYLQNLGQGPELLIRYENEEAVDDSQLPKDRFSAERLKGVDSTLKIQPAELGDSAVYLCASSSSADEQYFGPGTRLTVT.